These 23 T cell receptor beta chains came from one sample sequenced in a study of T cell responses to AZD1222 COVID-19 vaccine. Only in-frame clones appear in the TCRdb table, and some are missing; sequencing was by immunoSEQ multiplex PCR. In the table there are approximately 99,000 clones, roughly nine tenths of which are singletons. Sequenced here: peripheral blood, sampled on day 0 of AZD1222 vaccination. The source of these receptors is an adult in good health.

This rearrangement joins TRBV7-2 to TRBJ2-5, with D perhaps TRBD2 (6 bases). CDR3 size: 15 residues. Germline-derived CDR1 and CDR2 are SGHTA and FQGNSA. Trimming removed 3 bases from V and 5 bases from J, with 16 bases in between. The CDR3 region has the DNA TGTGCCAGCAGCTTTTCCCCTCCGGGGGTGGAGACCCAGTACTTC. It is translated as CASSFSPPGVETQYF. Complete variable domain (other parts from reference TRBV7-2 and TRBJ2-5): GAGVSQSPSNKVTEKGKDVELRCDPISGHTALYWYRQSLGQGLEFLIYFQGNSAPDKSGLPSDRFSAERTGGSVSTLTIQRTQQEDSAVYLCASSFSPPGVETQYFGPGTRLLVL.

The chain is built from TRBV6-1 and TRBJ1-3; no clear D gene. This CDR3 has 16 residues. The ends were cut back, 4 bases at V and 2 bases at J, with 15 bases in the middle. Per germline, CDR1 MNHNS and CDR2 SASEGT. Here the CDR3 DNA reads TGTGCCAGCAGTGGACGGTATCGTCAGGCTGGAAACACCATATATTTT. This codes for CASSGRYRQAGNTIYF.

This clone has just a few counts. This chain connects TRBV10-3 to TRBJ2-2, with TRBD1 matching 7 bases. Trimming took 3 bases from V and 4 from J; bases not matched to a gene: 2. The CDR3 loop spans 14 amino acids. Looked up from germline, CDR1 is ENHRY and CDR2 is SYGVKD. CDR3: CAISDRGSTGELFF. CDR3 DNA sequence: TGTGCCATCAGTGACAGGGGGAGCACCGGGGAGCTGTTTTTT.

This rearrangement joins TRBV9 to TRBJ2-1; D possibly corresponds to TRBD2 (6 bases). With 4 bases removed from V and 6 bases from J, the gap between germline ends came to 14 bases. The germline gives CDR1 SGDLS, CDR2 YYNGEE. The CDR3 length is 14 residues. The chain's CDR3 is CASSPRTMVNEQFF. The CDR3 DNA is TGTGCCAGCAGCCCCCGGACTATGGTCAATGAGCAGTTCTTC.

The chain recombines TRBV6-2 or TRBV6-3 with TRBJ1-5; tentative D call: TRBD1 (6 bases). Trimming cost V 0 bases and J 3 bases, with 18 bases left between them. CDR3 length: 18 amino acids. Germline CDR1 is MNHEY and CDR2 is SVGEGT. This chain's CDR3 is CASSYSLAGVTFNQPQHF. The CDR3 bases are TGTGCCAGCAGTTACTCTCTCGCAGGGGTGACTTTCAATCAGCCCCAGCATTTT.

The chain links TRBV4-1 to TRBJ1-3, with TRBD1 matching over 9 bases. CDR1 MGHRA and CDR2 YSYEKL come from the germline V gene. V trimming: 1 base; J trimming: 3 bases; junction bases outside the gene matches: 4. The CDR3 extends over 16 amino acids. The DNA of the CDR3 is TGCGCCAGCAGCCAAGTACAGGGGGCAGGTGGAAACACCATATATTTT. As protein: CASSQVQGAGGNTIYF.

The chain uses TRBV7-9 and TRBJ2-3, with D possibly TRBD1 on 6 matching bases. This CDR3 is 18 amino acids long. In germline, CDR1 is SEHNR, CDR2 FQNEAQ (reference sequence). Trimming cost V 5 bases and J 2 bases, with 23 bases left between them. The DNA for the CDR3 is TGTGCCAGCAGCCCCCTACGGGATCCGGACAGAGACACAGATACGCAGTATTTT. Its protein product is CASSPLRDPDRDTDTQYF. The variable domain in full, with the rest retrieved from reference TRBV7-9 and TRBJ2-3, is DTGVSQNPRHKITKRGQNVTFRCDPISEHNRLYWYRQTLGQGPEFLTYFQNEAQLEKSRLLSDRFSAERPKGSFSTLEIQRTEQGDSAMYLCASSPLRDPDRDTDTQYFGPGTRLTVL.

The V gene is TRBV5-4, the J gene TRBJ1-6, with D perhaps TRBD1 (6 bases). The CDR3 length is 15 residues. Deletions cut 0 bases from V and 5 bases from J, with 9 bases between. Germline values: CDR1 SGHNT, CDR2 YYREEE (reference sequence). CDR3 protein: CASSLGTVDNSPLHF. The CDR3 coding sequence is TGTGCCAGCAGCTTGGGGACAGTAGATAATTCACCCCTCCACTTT.

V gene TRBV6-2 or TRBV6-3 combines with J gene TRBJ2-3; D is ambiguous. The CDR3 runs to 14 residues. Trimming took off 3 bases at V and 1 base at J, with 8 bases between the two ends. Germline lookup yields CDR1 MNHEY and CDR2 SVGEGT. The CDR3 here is CASSYGLGTDTQYF. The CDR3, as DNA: TGTGCCAGCAGTTATGGCCTAGGCACAGATACGCAGTATTTT.

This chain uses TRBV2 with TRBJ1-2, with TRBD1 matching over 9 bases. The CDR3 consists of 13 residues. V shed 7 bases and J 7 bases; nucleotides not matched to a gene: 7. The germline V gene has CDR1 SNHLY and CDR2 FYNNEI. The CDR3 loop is CASNEQGAGGYTF. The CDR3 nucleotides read TGTGCCAGCAACGAACAGGGGGCGGGTGGCTACACCTTC.

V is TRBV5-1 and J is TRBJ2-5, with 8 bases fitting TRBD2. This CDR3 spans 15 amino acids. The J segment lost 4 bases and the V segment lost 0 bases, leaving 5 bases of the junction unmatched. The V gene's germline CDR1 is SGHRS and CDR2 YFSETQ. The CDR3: CASSLAGTSGETQYF. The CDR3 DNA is TGCGCCAGCAGCTTGGCCGGGACTAGTGGAGAGACCCAGTACTTC.

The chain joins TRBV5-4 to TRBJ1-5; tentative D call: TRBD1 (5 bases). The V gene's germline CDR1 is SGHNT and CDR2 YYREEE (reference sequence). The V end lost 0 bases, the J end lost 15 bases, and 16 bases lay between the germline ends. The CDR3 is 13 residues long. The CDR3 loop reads CASSLEGRPNRHF. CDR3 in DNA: TGTGCCAGCAGCTTGGAGGGACGCCCAAACCGGCATTTT.

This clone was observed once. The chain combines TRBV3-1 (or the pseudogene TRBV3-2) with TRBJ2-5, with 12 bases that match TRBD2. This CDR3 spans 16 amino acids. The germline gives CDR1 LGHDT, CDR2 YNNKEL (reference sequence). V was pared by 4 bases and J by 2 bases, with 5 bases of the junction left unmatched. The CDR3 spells CASSLRTSGEQETQYF. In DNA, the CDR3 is TGTGCCAGCAGCCTCCGGACTAGCGGGGAACAAGAGACCCAGTACTTC.

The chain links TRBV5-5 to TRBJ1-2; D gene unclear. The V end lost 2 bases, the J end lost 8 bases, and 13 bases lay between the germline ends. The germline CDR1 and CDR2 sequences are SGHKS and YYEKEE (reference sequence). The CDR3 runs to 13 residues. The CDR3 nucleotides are TGTGCCAGCAGCTTAGGCGGAGGCGGCGGCTACACCTTC. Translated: CASSLGGGGGYTF.

CDR3 amino acids: CASSPEQGFTGELFF. The DNA of the CDR3 is TGTGCCAGCTCACCAGAACAGGGATTCACCGGGGAGCTGTTTTTT. The chain uses TRBV18 and TRBJ2-2; D possibly corresponds to TRBD1 (6 bases). From germline, CDR1 is KGHSH and CDR2 LQKENI. The length of the CDR3 is 15 residues. Trimming removed 2 bases at V and 4 bases at J, with 11 bases between.

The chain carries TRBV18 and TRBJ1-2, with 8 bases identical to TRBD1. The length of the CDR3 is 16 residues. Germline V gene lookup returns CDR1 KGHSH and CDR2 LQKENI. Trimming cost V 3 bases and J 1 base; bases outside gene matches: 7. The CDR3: CASSPTGEHGNYGYTF. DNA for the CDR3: TGTGCCAGCTCACCGACAGGGGAGCACGGTAACTATGGCTACACCTTC.

CDR3 nucleotide sequence: TGTGCCAGCAGTACAGGGGTTTACACAGATACGCAGTATTTT. This codes for CASSTGVYTDTQYF. V gene TRBV2 combines with J gene TRBJ2-3; 7 bases are a match to TRBD1. Germline V gene lookup returns CDR1 SNHLY and CDR2 FYNNEI. This CDR3 comprises 14 residues. Trimming at V came to 5 bases and at J to 2 bases, leaving 4 bases not matched to a gene.

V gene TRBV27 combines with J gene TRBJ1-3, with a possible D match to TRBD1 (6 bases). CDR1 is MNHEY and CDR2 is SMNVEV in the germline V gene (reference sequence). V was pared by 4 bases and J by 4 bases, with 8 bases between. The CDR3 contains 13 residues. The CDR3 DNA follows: TGTGCCAGCAGTTCTGGACAGGGAAACACCATATATTTT. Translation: CASSSGQGNTIYF.

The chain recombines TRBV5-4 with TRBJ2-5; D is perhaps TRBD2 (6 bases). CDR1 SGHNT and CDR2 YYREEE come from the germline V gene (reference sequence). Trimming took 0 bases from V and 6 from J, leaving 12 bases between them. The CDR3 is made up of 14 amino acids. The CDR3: CASSLDGSGKTQYF. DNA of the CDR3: TGTGCCAGCAGCTTGGACGGGAGTGGAAAGACCCAGTACTTC.

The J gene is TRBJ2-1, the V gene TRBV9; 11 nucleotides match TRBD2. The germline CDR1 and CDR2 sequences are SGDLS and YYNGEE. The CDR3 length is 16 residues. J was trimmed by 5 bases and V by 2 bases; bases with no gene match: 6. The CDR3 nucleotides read TGTGCCAGCAGCGTGGGGCTAGCGGGAGGAGACAATGAGCAGTTCTTC. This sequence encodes CASSVGLAGGDNEQFF.

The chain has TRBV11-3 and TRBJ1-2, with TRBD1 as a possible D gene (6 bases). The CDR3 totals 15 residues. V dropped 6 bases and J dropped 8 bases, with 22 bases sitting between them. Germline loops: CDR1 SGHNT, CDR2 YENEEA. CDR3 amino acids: CASSPTFRGDEGYTF. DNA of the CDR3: TGTGCCAGCAGTCCCACCTTCAGGGGTGATGAAGGCTACACCTTC.

CDR3 DNA sequence: TGTGCCAGCAGTTATAGACACGCGAGGACCGGGGAGCTGTTTTTT. It encodes CASSYRHARTGELFF. V and J are TRBV6-6 and TRBJ2-2, with D unclear. Trimming removed 3 bases from V and 5 bases from J, with 13 bases in between. Looked up from germline, CDR1 is MNHNY and CDR2 is SVGAGI (reference sequence). This CDR3 contains 15 residues.

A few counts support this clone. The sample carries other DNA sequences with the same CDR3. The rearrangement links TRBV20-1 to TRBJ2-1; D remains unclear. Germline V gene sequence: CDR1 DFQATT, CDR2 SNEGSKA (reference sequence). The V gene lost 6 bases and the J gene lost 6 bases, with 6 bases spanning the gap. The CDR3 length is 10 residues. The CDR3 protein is CSAYLNEQFF. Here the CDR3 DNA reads TGCAGTGCGTACCTCAATGAGCAGTTCTTC.